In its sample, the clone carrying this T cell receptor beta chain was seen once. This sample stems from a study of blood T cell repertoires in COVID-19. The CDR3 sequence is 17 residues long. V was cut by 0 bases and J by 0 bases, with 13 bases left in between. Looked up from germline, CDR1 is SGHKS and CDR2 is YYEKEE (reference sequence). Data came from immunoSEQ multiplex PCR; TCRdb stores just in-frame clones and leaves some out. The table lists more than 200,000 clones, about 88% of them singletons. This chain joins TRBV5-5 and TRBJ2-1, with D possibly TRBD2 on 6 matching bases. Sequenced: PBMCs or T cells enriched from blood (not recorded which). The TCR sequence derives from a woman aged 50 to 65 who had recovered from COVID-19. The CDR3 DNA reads TGTGCCAGCAGCTTGGGGTCAGCGGGTAGCTCCTACAATGAGCAGTTCTTC. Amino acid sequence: CASSLGSAGSSYNEQFF. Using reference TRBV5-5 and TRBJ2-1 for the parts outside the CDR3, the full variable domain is DAGVTQSPTHLIKTRGQQVTLRCSPISGHKSVSWYQQVLGQGPQFIFQYYEKEERGRGNFPDRFSARQFPNYSSELNVNALLLGDSALYLCASSLGSAGSSYNEQFFGPGTRLTVL.